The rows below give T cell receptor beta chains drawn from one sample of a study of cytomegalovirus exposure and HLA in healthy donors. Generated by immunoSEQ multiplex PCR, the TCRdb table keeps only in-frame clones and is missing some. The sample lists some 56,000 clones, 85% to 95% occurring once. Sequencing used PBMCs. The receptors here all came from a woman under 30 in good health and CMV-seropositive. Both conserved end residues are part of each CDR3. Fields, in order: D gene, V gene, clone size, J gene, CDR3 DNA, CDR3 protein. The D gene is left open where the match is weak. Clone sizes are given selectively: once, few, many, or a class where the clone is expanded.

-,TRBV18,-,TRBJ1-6,TGTGCCAGCTCTCTCTCCTATAATTCACCCCTCCACTTT,CASSLSYNSPLHF
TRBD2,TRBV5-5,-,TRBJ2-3,TGTGCCAGCAGCTTGAGCGGGGCAGATACGCAGTATTTT,CASSLSGADTQYF
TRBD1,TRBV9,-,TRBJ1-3,TGTGCCAGCAGCGCGACAGGGGTTGGTGGAAACACCATATATTTT,CASSATGVGGNTIYF
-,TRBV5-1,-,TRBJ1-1,TGCGCCAGCAGCTCCCACGAAGGGGGGGACGCTTTCTTT,CASSSHEGGDAFF
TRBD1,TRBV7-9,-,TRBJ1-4,TGTGCCAGCAGCTTGACAGGGTCTAATGAAAAACTGTTTTTT,CASSLTGSNEKLFF
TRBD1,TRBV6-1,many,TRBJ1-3,TGTGCCAGCAGTGTGCCTCCTGGGACAGGGTCTGGAAACACCATATATTTT,CASSVPPGTGSGNTIYF
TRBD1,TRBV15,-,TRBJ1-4,TGTGCCACCGGGGGACAGGGGTATGAAAAACTGTTTTTT,CATGGQGYEKLFF
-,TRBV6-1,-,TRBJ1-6,TGTGCCAGCAGTGAAGAGGCGGGGGATAATTCACCCCTCCACTTT,CASSEEAGDNSPLHF
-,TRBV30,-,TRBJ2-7,TGTGCCTGGAGTGTACTTTTCTGGGACAAAGTCTCCTACGAGCAGTACTTC,CAWSVLFWDKVSYEQYF
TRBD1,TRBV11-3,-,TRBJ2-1,TGTGCCAGCAGCTTAGGAGTCCGGACAGGGTCCTACAATGAGCAGTTCTTC,CASSLGVRTGSYNEQFF
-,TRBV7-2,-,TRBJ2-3,TGTGCCAGCAAATACAGCAGCACAGATACGCAGTATTTT,CASKYSSTDTQYF
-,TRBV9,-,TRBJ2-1,TGTGCCAGCAGCCTTTTAGCGAATGAGCAGTTCTTC,CASSLLANEQFF
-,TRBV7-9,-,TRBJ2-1,TGTGCCAGCAGCTTAGGGGGGGGGCCTGATGAGCAGTTCTTC,CASSLGGGPDEQFF
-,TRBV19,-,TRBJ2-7,TGTGCCACCAAAACAGGTTTCGAGCAGTACTTC,CATKTGFEQYF
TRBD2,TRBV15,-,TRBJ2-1,TGTGCCACCAGCAGACCAGCGTGGGCGGGGGGCAGGAATGAGCAGTTCTTC,CATSRPAWAGGRNEQFF
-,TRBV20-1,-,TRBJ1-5,TGCAGAGTAGCTTGGCAGCCCCAGCATTTT,CRVAWQPQHF
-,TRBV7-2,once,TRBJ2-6,TGTGCCAGCTCCGGACACTCTGGGGCCAACGTCCTGACTTTC,CASSGHSGANVLTF
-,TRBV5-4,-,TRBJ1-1,TGTGCCAGCAGCAAGGGACAGAACACTGAAGCTTTCTTT,CASSKGQNTEAFF
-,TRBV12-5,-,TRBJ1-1,TGTGCTAGTGGTTTTCTGACTGAAGCTTTCTTT,CASGFLTEAFF
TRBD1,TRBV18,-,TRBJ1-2,TGTGCCAGCTCACCATCGTTACAGGGGGCAGCTGGCTACACCTTC,CASSPSLQGAAGYTF
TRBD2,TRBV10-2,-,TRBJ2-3,TGCGCCAGCAGTGAGGGTCGGGGGGGGCCGGATACGCAGTATTTT,CASSEGRGGPDTQYF
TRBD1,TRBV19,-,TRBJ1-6,TGTGCCAGTAGTACCAGACAGGGTAGCGGTAATTCACCCCTCCACTTT,CASSTRQGSGNSPLHF
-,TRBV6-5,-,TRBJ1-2,TGTGCCAGCAGTTACGGAAAGCTCGGGGTAGGCTACACCTTC,CASSYGKLGVGYTF
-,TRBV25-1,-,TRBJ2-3,TGTGCCAGCAGTGAGGGCGGGGCGGGGGATACGCAGTATTTT,CASSEGGAGDTQYF
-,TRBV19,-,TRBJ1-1,TGTGCCAGTAGTATAGTTGGCCAGAACACTGAAGCTTTCTTT,CASSIVGQNTEAFF
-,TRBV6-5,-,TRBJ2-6,TGTGCCAGCAGTTACTCCCAGGGGCTCGGGGCCAACGTCCTGACTTTC,CASSYSQGLGANVLTF
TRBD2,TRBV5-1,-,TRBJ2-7,TGCGCCAGCAGCTTGGTCTCACTAGCGGGAGCCTCCGAGCAGTACTTC,CASSLVSLAGASEQYF
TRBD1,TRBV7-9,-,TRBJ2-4,TGTGCCAGCAGCTTGTACAGGGGCGGGCAGAACATTCAGTACTTC,CASSLYRGGQNIQYF